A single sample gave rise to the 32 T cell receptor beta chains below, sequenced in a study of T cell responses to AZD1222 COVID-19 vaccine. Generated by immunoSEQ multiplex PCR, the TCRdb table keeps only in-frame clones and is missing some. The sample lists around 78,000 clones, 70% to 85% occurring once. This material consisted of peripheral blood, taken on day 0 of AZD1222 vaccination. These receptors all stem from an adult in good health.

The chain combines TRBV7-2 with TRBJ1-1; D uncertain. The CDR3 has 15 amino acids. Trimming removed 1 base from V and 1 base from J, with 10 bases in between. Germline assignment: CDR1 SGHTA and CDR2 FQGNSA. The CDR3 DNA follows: TGTGCCAGCAGCTTAGGCCCTACTCAGAACACTGAAGCTTTCTTT. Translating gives CASSLGPTQNTEAFF.

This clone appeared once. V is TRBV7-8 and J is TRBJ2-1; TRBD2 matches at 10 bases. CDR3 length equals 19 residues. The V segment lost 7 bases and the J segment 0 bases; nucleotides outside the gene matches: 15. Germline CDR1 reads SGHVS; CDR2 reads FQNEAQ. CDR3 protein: CASTSLEIAGGHSYNEQFF. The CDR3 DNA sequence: TGTGCCAGCACCTCCTTGGAGATAGCGGGAGGCCACTCCTACAATGAGCAGTTCTTC. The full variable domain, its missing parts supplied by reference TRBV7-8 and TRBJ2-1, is GAGVSQSPRYKVAKRGQDVALRCDPISGHVSLFWYQQALGQGPEFLTYFQNEAQLDKSGLPSDRFFAERPEGSVSTLKIQRTQQEDSAVYLCASTSLEIAGGHSYNEQFFGPGTRLTVL.

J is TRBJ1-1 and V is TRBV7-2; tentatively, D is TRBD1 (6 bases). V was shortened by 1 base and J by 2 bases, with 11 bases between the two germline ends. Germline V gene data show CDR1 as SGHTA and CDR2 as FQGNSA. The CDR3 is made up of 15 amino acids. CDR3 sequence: CASSLGQGYNTEAFF. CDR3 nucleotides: TGTGCCAGCAGCTTAGGCCAGGGGTATAACACTGAAGCTTTCTTT. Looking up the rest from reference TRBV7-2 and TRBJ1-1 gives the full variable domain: GAGVSQSPSNKVTEKGKDVELRCDPISGHTALYWYRQSLGQGLEFLIYFQGNSAPDKSGLPSDRFSAERTGGSVSTLTIQRTQQEDSAVYLCASSLGQGYNTEAFFGQGTRLTVV.

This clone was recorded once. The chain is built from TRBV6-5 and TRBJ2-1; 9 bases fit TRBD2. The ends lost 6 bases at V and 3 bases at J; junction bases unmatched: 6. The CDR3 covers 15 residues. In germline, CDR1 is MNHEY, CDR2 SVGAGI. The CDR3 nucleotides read TGTGCCAGCAGCCCCTCAGCGGGGGGCTACAATGAGCAGTTCTTC. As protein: CASSPSAGGYNEQFF.

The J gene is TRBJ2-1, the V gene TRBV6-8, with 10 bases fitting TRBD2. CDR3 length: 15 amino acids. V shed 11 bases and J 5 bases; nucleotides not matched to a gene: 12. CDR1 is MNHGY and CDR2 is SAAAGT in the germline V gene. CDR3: CAGSETGTSDNEQFF. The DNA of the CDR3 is TGTGCCGGGTCGGAGACCGGGACTAGCGACAATGAGCAGTTCTTC.

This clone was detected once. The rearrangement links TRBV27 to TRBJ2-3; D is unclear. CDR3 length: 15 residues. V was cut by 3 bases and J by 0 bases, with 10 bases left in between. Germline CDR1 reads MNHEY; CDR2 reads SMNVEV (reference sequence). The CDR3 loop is CASSLRTESTDTQYF. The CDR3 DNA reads TGTGCCAGCAGTTTGCGGACGGAGAGCACAGATACGCAGTATTTT.

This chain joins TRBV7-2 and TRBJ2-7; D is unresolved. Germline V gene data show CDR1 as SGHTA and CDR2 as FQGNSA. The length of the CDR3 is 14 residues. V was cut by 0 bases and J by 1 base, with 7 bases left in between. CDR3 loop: CASSLASTSYEQYF. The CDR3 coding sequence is TGTGCCAGCAGCTTAGCGTCGACATCCTACGAGCAGTACTTC.

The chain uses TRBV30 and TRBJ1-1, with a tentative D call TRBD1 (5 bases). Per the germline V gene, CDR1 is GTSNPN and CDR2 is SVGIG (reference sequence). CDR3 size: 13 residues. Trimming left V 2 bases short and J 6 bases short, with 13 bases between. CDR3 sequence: CAWSIQGGAEAFF. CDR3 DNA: TGTGCCTGGAGTATCCAGGGTGGGGCTGAAGCTTTCTTT.

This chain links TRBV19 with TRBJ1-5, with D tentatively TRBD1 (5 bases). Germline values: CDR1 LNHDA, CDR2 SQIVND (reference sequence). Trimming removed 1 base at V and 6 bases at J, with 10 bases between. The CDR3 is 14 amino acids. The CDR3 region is CASSIGGEGQPQHF. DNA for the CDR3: TGTGCCAGTAGTATAGGGGGGGAGGGTCAGCCCCAGCATTTT.

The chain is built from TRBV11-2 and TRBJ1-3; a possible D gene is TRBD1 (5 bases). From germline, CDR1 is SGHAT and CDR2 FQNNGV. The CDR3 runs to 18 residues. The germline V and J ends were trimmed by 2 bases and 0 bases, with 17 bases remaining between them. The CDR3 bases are TGTGCCAGCAGCTTAAGGACATCGTGGGAGGGCTCTGGAAACACCATATATTTT. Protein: CASSLRTSWEGSGNTIYF.

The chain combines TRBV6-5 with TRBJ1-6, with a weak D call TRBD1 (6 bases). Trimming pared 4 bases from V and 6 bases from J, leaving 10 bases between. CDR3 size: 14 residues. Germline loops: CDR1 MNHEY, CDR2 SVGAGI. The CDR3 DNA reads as TGTGCCAGCAGTTCCGGACAGTTTAATTCACCCCTCCACTTT. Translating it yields CASSSGQFNSPLHF.

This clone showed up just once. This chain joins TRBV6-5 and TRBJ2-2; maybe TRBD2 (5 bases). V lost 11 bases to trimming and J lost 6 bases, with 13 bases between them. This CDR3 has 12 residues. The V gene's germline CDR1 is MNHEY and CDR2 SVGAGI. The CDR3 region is CASGHGAGELFF. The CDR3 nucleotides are TGTGCCTCCGGGCACGGGGCCGGGGAGCTGTTTTTT.

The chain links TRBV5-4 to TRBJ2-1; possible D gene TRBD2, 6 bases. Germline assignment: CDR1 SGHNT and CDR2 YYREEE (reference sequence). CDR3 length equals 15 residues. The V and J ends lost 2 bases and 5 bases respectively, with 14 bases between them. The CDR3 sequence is CASSLASSDHNEQFF. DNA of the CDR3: TGTGCCAGCAGCTTAGCGTCTAGCGACCACAATGAGCAGTTCTTC.

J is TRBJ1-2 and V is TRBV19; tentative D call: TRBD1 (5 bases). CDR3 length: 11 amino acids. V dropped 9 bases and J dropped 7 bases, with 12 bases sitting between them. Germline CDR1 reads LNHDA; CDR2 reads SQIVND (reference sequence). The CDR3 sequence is CASGTASGYTF. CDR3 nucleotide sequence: TGTGCCAGCGGGACGGCCAGTGGCTACACCTTC.

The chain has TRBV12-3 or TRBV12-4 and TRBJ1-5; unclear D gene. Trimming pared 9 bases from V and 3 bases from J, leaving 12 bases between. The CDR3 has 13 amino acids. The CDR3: CASCGSYNQPQHF. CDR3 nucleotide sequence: TGTGCCAGTTGTGGCAGCTACAATCAGCCCCAGCATTTT.

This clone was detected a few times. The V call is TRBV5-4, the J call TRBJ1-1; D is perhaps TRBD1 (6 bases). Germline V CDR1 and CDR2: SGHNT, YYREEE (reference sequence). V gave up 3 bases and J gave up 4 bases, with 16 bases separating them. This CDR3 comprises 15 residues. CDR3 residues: CASSSNRVRSTEAFF. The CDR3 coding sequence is TGTGCCAGCAGCTCTAACAGGGTGCGTAGCACTGAAGCTTTCTTT. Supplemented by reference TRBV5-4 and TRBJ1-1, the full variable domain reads ETGVTQSPTHLIKTRGQQVTLRCSSQSGHNTVSWYQQALGQGPQFIFQYYREEENGRGNFPPRFSGLQFPNYSSELNVNALELDDSALYLCASSSNRVRSTEAFFGQGTRLTVV.

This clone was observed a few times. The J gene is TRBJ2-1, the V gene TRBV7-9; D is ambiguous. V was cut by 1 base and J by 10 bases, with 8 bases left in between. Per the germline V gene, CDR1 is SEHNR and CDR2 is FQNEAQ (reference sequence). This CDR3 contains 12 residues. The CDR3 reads CASSLGELEQFF. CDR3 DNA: TGTGCCAGCAGCTTAGGAGAACTAGAGCAGTTCTTC.

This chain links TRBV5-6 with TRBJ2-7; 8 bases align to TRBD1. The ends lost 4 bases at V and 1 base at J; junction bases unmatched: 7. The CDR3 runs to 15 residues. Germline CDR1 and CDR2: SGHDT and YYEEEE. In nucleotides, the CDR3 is TGTGCCAGCAGCACCGGGGACAGGAGATCCTACGAGCAGTACTTC. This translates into CASSTGDRRSYEQYF.

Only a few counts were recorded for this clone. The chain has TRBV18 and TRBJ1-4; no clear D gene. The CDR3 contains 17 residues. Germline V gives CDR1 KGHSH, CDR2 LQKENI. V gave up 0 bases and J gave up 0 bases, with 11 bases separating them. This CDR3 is CASSPPGRIATNEKLFF. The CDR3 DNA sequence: TGTGCCAGCTCACCACCGGGCCGAATTGCAACTAATGAAAAACTGTTTTTT.

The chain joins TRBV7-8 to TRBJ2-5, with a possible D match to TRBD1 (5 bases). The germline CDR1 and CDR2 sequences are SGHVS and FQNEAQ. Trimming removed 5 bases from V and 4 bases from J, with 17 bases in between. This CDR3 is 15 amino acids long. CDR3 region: CASSPRQNDGETQYF. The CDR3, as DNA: TGTGCCAGCAGCCCCAGACAGAACGATGGAGAGACCCAGTACTTC.

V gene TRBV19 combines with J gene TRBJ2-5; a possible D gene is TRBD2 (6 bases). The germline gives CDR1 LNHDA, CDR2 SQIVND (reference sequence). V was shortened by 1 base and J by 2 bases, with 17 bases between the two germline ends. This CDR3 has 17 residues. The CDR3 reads CASSIVGGKGTQETQYF. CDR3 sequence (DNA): TGTGCCAGTAGTATAGTCGGAGGGAAGGGGACTCAAGAGACCCAGTACTTC.

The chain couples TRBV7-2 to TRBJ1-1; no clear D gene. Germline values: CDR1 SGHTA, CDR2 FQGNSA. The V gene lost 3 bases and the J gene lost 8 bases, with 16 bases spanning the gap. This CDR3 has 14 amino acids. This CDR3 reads CASSLPLGPGEAFF. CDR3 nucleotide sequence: TGTGCCAGCAGCTTGCCCCTTGGGCCGGGGGAAGCTTTCTTT.

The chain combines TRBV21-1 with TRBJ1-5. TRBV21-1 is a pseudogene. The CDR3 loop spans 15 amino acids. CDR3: CASSKAGRSNQPQHF. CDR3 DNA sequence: TGTGCCAGCAGCAAAGCCGGAAGATCGAATCAGCCCCAGCATTTT.

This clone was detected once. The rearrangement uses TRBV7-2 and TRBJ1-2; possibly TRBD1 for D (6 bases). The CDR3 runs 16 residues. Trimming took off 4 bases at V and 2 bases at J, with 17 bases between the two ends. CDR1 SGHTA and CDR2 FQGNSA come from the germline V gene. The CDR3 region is CASSSTPGQGNYGYTF. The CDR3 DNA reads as TGTGCCAGCAGCTCCACCCCCGGGCAGGGGAACTATGGCTACACCTTC.

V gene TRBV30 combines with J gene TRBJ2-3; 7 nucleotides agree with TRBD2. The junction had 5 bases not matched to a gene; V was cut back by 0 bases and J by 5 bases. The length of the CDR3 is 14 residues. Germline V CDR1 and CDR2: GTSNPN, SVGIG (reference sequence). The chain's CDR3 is CAWSVNSGQDTQYF. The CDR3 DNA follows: TGTGCCTGGAGTGTAAATAGCGGGCAAGATACGCAGTATTTT.

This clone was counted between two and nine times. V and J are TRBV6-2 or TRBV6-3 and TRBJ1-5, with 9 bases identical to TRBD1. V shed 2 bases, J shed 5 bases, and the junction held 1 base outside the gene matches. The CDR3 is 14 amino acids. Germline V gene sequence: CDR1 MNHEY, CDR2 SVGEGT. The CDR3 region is CASSYGTGYQPQHF. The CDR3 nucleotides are TGTGCCAGCAGTTACGGGACAGGGTATCAGCCCCAGCATTTT.

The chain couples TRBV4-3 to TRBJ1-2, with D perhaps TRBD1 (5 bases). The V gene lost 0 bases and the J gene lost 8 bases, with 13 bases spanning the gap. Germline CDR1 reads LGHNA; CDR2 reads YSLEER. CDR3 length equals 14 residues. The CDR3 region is CASSQDLTVFGYTF. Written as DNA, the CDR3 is TGCGCCAGCAGCCAAGATTTGACAGTGTTCGGCTACACCTTC.

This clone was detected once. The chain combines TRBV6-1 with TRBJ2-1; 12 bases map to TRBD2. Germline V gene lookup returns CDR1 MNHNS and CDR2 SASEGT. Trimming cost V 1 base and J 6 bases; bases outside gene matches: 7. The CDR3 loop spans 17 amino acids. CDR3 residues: CASSEVFATSGSNEQFF. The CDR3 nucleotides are TGTGCCAGCAGTGAAGTCTTTGCGACTAGCGGGAGCAATGAGCAGTTCTTC.

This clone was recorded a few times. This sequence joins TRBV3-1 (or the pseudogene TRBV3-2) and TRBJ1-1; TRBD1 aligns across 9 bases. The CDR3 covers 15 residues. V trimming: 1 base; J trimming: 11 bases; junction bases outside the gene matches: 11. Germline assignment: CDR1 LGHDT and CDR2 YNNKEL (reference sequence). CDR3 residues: CASSQGDRERGRAFF. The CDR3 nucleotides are TGTGCCAGCAGCCAAGGGGACAGGGAGAGGGGCCGGGCTTTCTTT.

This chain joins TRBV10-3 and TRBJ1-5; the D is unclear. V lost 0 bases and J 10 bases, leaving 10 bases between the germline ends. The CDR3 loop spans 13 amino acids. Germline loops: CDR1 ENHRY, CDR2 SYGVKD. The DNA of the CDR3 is TGTGCCATCAGTGAGTCACCCGACTCTCCCCAGCATTTT. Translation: CAISESPDSPQHF.

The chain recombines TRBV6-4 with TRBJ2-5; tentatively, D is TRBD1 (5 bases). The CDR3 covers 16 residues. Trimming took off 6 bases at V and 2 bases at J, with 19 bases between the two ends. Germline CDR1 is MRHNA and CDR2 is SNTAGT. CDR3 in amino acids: CASSGDPDIDQETQYF. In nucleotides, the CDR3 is TGTGCCAGCAGCGGCGACCCGGACATAGATCAAGAGACCCAGTACTTC.

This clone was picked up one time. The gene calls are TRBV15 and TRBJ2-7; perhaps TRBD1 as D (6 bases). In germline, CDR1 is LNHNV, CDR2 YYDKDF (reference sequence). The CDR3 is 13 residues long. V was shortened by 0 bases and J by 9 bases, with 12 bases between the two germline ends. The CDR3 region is CATSREQGQGQYF. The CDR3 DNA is TGTGCCACCAGCAGAGAACAGGGTCAGGGGCAGTACTTC.